Shown below are 27 T cell receptor beta chains from a single sample sequenced in a study of OX40 agonist ivuxolimab in advanced cancers. Sequenced by immunoSEQ multiplex PCR; TCRdb stores in-frame clones only, minus some. Of some 23,000 clones in the sample, 79% were seen once. The material sequenced was CD4+ or CD8+ T cells sorted from blood, taken in a trial of the OX40 agonist ivuxolimab. These receptors originate from an adult with an advanced solid tumor such as melanoma, head and neck, liver or kidney cancer.

V usage is TRBV7-2 and J usage is TRBJ2-2, with TRBD1 matching 7 bases. The V gene's germline CDR1 is SGHTA and CDR2 FQGNSA. The CDR3 has 14 amino acids. The V and J ends lost 3 bases and 7 bases, in that order; junction bases with no gene match: 5. This chain's CDR3 is CASSLLTGHGELFF. The CDR3 coding sequence is TGTGCCAGCAGCTTGCTGACAGGGCACGGGGAGCTGTTTTTT.

The V gene is TRBV18, the J gene TRBJ2-1; TRBD1 matches 8 bases. The CDR3 is made up of 15 amino acids. Germline assignment: CDR1 KGHSH and CDR2 LQKENI. J was trimmed by 2 bases and V by 5 bases; bases with no gene match: 5. CDR3 protein: CASSLTGEAYNEQFF. CDR3 DNA sequence: TGTGCCAGCTCATTGACAGGGGAGGCCTACAATGAGCAGTTCTTC.

V and J are TRBV7-8 and TRBJ2-3; either TRBD1 or TRBD2 may supply D (6 bases each). Looked up from germline, CDR1 is SGHVS and CDR2 is FQNEAQ. CDR3 length: 14 amino acids. With 3 bases removed from V and 6 bases from J, the gap between germline ends came to 13 bases. The CDR3 DNA follows: TGTGCCAGCAGCTTCGGGGGCTCCAAGGATACGCAGTATTTT. This sequence encodes CASSFGGSKDTQYF.

The chain employs TRBV7-6 and TRBJ1-6, with 8 bases that match TRBD1. With 5 bases clipped from V and 9 bases from J, the junction kept 12 bases outside the gene matches. This CDR3 comprises 16 residues. CDR1 SGHVS and CDR2 FNYEAQ come from the germline V gene. The CDR3 loop is CASSPLTGVGSSPLHF. The CDR3, as DNA: TGTGCCAGCAGCCCCCTGACAGGGGTCGGGAGTTCACCCCTCCACTTT.

The table lists this clone with a few counts. V is TRBV7-8 and J is TRBJ1-5; no clear D. The germline V gene encodes CDR1 SGHVS and CDR2 FQNEAQ. V lost 4 bases and J 3 bases, leaving 10 bases between the germline ends. CDR3 length equals 14 residues. The CDR3 reads CASSSPISNQPQHF. Here the CDR3 DNA reads TGTGCCAGCAGCTCTCCGATATCCAATCAGCCCCAGCATTTT.

The chain carries TRBV4-1 and TRBJ2-7; D is ambiguous. Germline V CDR1 and CDR2: MGHRA, YSYEKL. V lost 0 bases, J lost 3 bases, and 3 bases lay in between. This CDR3 is built from 12 residues. CDR3 bases: TGCGCCAGCAGCCAAGATGACTACGAGCAGTACTTC. The encoded protein is CASSQDDYEQYF.

The gene calls are TRBV27 and TRBJ2-5; D is unresolved. Gene TRBJ2-7 matches the end of the DNA better, so the J call may be wrong. CDR1 is MNHEY and CDR2 is SMNVEV in the germline V gene (reference sequence). The CDR3 loop spans 13 amino acids. DNA for the CDR3: TGTGCCAGCAGTGGCGGCAGAGCCTACGAGCAGTACTTC. It yields the protein CASSGGRAYEQYF.

V and J are TRBV6-1 and TRBJ2-1; the D gene is possibly TRBD2 (7 bases). Trimming took off 3 bases at V and 1 base at J, with 16 bases between the two ends. Germline-derived CDR1 and CDR2 are MNHNS and SASEGT. The CDR3 is 17 amino acids. DNA of the CDR3: TGTGCCAGCAGTGACGAAGGGGGGGGCACTTCCTACAATGAGCAGTTCTTC. Translation gives CASSDEGGGTSYNEQFF.

The CDR3 loop reads CASSLGQVSGFFQQPNTEAFF. CDR3 nucleotide sequence: TGCGCCAGCAGCTTGGGACAGGTTTCTGGGTTCTTCCAACAACCGAACACTGAAGCTTTCTTT. This chain links TRBV5-1 with TRBJ1-1; D may be TRBD1 (6 bases). CDR1 SGHRS and CDR2 YFSETQ come from the germline V gene. This CDR3 is 21 amino acids long. Deletions cut 0 bases from V and 1 base from J, with 28 bases between.

The chain has TRBV5-4 and TRBJ1-2; 11 bases agree with TRBD1. The germline V gene encodes CDR1 SGHNT and CDR2 YYREEE (reference sequence). Germline trimming cut 5 bases from V and 1 base from J; bases unmatched to any gene: 10. This CDR3 is built from 17 residues. The CDR3 nucleotides are TGTGCCAGCAGGAACCGGGACAGGGGGTCGTTTAACTATGGCTACACCTTC. It translates to CASRNRDRGSFNYGYTF.

The genes are TRBV6-1 and TRBJ2-7; 10 bases are shared with TRBD1. Trimming at V came to 7 bases and at J to 4 bases, leaving 10 bases not matched to a gene. The germline gives CDR1 MNHNS, CDR2 SASEGT. The CDR3 contains 15 residues. The CDR3, as DNA: TGTGCCAGCACCTCAAGGGACAGGGGTCAATACGAGCAGTACTTC. Its translation: CASTSRDRGQYEQYF.

V usage is TRBV5-4 and J usage is TRBJ2-2; D gene ambiguous. The CDR3 is 12 amino acids. Trimming removed 0 bases at V and 6 bases at J, with 3 bases between. Germline V gene data show CDR1 as SGHNT and CDR2 as YYREEE (reference sequence). For the CDR3, the DNA is TGTGCCAGCAGCTTGGGATCCGGGGAGCTGTTTTTT. Its translation is CASSLGSGELFF.

This chain joins TRBV5-1 and TRBJ1-2; D is possibly TRBD1 (5 bases). This CDR3 is 13 amino acids long. V lost 3 bases, J lost 5 bases, and 11 bases lay in between. The germline CDR1 and CDR2 sequences are SGHRS and YFSETQ. CDR3 loop: CASSSGHLYGYTF. In nucleotides, the CDR3 is TGCGCCAGCAGCTCAGGACACCTATATGGCTACACCTTC.

This rearrangement joins TRBV30 to TRBJ1-5; 9 bases are a match to TRBD1. Germline CDR1 reads GTSNPN; CDR2 reads SVGIG (reference sequence). V was pared by 5 bases and J by 10 bases, with 12 bases of the junction left unmatched. The CDR3 totals 14 residues. CDR3 bases: TGTGCCTGGGGGACAGGGCCCGCAATCAGCCCCCAGCATTTT. It specifies CAWGTGPAISPQHF.

The V gene is TRBV15, the J gene TRBJ2-3; D tentatively fits TRBD1 or TRBD2 (6 bases each). V gave up 0 bases and J gave up 6 bases, with 10 bases separating them. There are 14 residues in the CDR3. Per germline, CDR1 LNHNV and CDR2 YYDKDF (reference sequence). DNA for the CDR3: TGTGCCACCAGCAGAGATCAGGGGAGGGATACGCAGTATTTT. Its protein product is CATSRDQGRDTQYF.

The chain carries TRBV7-8 and TRBJ1-2; D may be TRBD1 (5 bases). CDR1 and CDR2 (germline): SGHVS, FQNEAQ. V was trimmed by 3 bases and J by 5 bases, leaving 16 bases between them. This CDR3 is built from 15 residues. CDR3: CASSFDSGGGYGYTF. CDR3 nucleotide sequence: TGTGCCAGCAGCTTCGACTCGGGGGGAGGATATGGCTACACCTTC.

V and J are TRBV5-1 and TRBJ2-1, with D hard to call. Per germline, CDR1 SGHRS and CDR2 YFSETQ. V was shortened by 4 bases and J by 7 bases, with 6 bases between the two germline ends. The CDR3 contains 11 residues. The CDR3 region is CASSPANEQFF. The CDR3 bases are TGCGCCAGCAGCCCCGCGAATGAGCAGTTCTTC.

The V call is TRBV14, the J call TRBJ2-5, with D tentatively TRBD2 (5 bases). V was clipped by 4 bases and J by 5 bases, with 14 bases between them. The CDR3 totals 14 residues. CDR1 is SGHDN, CDR2 FVKESK, per germline. CDR3 in DNA: TGTGCCAGCAGCCCAAGTGCGGGTCGGGAGACCCAGTACTTC. The encoded protein is CASSPSAGRETQYF.

This clone was seen a handful of times. The chain combines TRBV19 with TRBJ1-1; TRBD1 aligns across 9 bases. The length of the CDR3 is 16 residues. Germline V gene data show CDR1 as LNHDA and CDR2 as SQIVND (reference sequence). Trimming took 4 bases from V and 0 from J; bases not matched to a gene: 6. CDR3 sequence: CASSNYRGRVNTEAFF. The CDR3 region has the DNA TGTGCCAGTAGTAATTACAGGGGGCGCGTGAACACTGAAGCTTTCTTT.

This sequence joins TRBV27 and TRBJ1-6, with 9 bases that match TRBD1. V dropped 5 bases and J dropped 6; count of bases not matched to a gene: 5. The CDR3 is made up of 15 amino acids. Germline-derived CDR1 and CDR2 are MNHEY and SMNVEV (reference sequence). CDR3 in amino acids: CASSPRQGVNSPLHF. In nucleotides, the CDR3 is TGTGCCAGCAGTCCGCGACAGGGGGTTAATTCACCCCTCCACTTT.

The rearrangement joins TRBV18 to TRBJ2-7, with 10 nucleotides matching TRBD2. After removal of 0 bases from V and 4 bases from J, the junction contained 3 bases not matched to a gene. The CDR3 spans 15 residues. Per the germline V gene, CDR1 is KGHSH and CDR2 is LQKENI. DNA for the CDR3: TGTGCCAGCTCACCACCACTAGCGGGGAGATACGAGCAGTACTTC. Translated: CASSPPLAGRYEQYF. The full variable domain, its missing parts supplied by reference TRBV18 and TRBJ2-7, is NAGVMQNPRHLVRRRGQEARLRCSPMKGHSHVYWYRQLPEEGLKFMVYLQKENIIDESGMPKERFSAEFPKEGPSILRIQQVVRGDSAAYFCASSPPLAGRYEQYFGPGTRLTVT.

The CDR3 DNA reads TGTGCCAGCAGCCCCCCAATGGCTAACTATGGCTACACCTTC. It yields the protein CASSPPMANYGYTF. This chain connects TRBV5-6 to TRBJ1-2; the D is unclear. Trimming took off 4 bases at V and 0 bases at J, with 10 bases between the two ends. Germline assignment: CDR1 SGHDT and CDR2 YYEEEE. The CDR3 extends over 14 amino acids.

The genes are TRBV30 and TRBJ2-5; TRBD2 might be the D (6 bases). The germline gives CDR1 GTSNPN, CDR2 SVGIG (reference sequence). CDR3 size: 14 residues. V lost 2 bases and J 5 bases, leaving 15 bases between the germline ends. The CDR3 spells CAWSLPPGGETQYF. In nucleotides, the CDR3 is TGTGCCTGGAGTCTACCCCCAGGAGGGGAGACCCAGTACTTC. The full variable domain, its missing parts supplied by reference TRBV30 and TRBJ2-5, is SQTIHQWPATLVQPVGSPLSLECTVEGTSNPNLYWYRQAAGRGLQLLFYSVGIGQISSEVPQNLSASRPQDRQFILSSKKLLLSDSGFYLCAWSLPPGGETQYFGPGTRLLVL.

The V gene is TRBV5-6, the J gene TRBJ2-7; unclear D gene. CDR1 and CDR2 from the germline V gene are SGHDT and YYEEEE. V was cut by 0 bases and J by 3 bases, with 7 bases left in between. The CDR3 consists of 13 residues. The CDR3 loop is CASSLVNSYEQYF. In nucleotides, the CDR3 is TGTGCCAGCAGCTTGGTTAACAGCTACGAGCAGTACTTC. The full variable domain, in which reference TRBV5-6 and TRBJ2-7 provide the parts outside the CDR3, is DAGVTQSPTHLIKTRGQQVTLRCSPKSGHDTVSWYQQALGQGPQFIFQYYEEEERQRGNFPDRFSGHQFPNYSSELNVNALLLGDSALYLCASSLVNSYEQYFGPGTRLTVT.

The chain joins TRBV18 to TRBJ1-2; 10 positions match TRBD1. CDR1 and CDR2 from the germline V gene are KGHSH and LQKENI. Trimming at V came to 2 bases and at J to 4 bases, leaving 4 bases not matched to a gene. CDR3 length: 15 amino acids. CDR3 DNA sequence: TGTGCCAGCTCACCAGAGACAGGGGGCATCTATGGCTACACCTTC. This sequence encodes CASSPETGGIYGYTF.

The rearrangement links TRBV6-1 to TRBJ1-5; the D gene is possibly TRBD1 (6 bases). This CDR3 comprises 17 residues. Germline V CDR1 and CDR2: MNHNS, SASEGT. The germline V and J ends were trimmed by 2 bases and 0 bases, with 14 bases remaining between them. The CDR3 DNA is TGTGCCAGCAGTGAACAGCGTGGGGGCGGTAGCAATCAGCCCCAGCATTTT. This translates into CASSEQRGGGSNQPQHF.

For this clone: The junction shows a germline mismatch at one end, possibly a read error. V gene TRBV2 combines with J gene TRBJ2-2; D perhaps matches TRBD1 (6 bases). CDR3 length: 12 amino acids. Germline lookup yields CDR1 SNHLY and CDR2 FYNNEI. The CDR3 region has the DNA TGTGCCAGCAGGCAGGGGCTCGGGGAGCGGTTTTTT. It specifies CASRQGLGERFF.